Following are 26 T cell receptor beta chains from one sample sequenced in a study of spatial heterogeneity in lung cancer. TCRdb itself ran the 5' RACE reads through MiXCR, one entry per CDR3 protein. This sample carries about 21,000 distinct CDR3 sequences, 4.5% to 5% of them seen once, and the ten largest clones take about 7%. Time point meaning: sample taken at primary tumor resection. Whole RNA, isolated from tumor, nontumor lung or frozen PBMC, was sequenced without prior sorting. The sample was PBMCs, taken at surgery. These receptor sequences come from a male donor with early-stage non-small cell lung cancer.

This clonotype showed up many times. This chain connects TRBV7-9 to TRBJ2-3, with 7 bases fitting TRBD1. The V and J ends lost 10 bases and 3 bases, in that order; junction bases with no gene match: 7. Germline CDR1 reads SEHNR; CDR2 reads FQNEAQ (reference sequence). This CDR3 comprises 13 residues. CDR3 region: CATPLQGTDTQYF. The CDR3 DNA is TGTGCCACCCCGCTACAGGGGACAGATACGCAGTATTTT.

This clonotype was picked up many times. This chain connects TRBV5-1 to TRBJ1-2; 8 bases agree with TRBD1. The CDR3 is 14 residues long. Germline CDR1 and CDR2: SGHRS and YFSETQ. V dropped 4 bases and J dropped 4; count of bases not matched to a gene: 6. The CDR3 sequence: CASSTRTGSYGYTF. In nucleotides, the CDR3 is TGCGCCAGCAGCACCCGGACAGGGTCCTATGGCTACACCTTC.

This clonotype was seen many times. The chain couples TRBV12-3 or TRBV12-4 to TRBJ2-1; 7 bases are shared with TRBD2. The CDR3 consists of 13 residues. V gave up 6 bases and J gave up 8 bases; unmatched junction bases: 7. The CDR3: CASSPLAVDEQFF. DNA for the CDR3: TGTGCCAGCAGCCCTCTAGCGGTGGATGAGCAGTTCTTC.

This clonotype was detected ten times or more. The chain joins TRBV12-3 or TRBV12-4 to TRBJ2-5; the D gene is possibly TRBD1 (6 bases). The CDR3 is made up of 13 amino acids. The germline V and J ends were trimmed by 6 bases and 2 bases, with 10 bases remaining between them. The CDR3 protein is CASSTDRQETQYF. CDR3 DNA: TGTGCCAGCAGCACAGACAGGCAAGAGACCCAGTACTTC.

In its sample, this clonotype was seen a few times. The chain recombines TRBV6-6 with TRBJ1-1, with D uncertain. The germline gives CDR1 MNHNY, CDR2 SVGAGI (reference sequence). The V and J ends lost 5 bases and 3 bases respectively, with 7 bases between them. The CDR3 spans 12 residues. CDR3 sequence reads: CASSSLDTEAFF. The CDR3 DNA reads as TGTGCCAGCAGTAGCCTGGACACTGAAGCTTTCTTT.

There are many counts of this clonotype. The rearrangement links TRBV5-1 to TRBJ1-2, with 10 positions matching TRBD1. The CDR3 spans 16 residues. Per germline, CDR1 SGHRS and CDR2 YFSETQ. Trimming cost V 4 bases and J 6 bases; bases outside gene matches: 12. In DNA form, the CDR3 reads TGCGCCAGCAGCCCGACTGACAGGGGGCGGTTGGATGGCTACACCTTC. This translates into CASSPTDRGRLDGYTF.

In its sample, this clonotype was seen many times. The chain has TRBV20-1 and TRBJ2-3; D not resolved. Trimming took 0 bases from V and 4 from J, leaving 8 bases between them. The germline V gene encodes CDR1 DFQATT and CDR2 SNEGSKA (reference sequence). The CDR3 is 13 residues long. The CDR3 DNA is TGCAGTGCTAGAGATCCGTTGGCAGATACGCAGTATTTT. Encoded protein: CSARDPLADTQYF.

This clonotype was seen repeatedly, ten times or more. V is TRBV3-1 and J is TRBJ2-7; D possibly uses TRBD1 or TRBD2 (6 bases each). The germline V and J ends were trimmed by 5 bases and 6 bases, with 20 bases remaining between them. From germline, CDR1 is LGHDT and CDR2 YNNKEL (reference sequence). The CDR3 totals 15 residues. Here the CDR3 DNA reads TGTGCCAGCAGCTTCTCCGGGAGTGAAGGGGGCGAGCAGTACTTC. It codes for CASSFSGSEGGEQYF.

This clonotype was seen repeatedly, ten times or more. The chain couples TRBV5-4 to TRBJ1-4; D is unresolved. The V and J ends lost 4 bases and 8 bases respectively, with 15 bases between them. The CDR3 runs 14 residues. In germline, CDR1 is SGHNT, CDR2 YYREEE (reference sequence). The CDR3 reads CASSPSGKDEKLFF. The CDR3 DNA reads TGTGCCAGCAGCCCCTCCGGGAAAGACGAAAAACTGTTTTTT.

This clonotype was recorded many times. Written as DNA, the CDR3 is TGTGCCAGCAGTGGGGTAGGGGGGGCCTCCTACGAGCAGTACTTC. Amino acid sequence: CASSGVGGASYEQYF. This rearrangement joins TRBV28 to TRBJ2-7; tentatively, D is TRBD2 (7 bases). Between the trimmed V and J ends, which lost 5 bases and 0 bases, there was a span of 14 bases. The germline gives CDR1 MDHEN, CDR2 SYDVKM. CDR3 size: 15 residues.

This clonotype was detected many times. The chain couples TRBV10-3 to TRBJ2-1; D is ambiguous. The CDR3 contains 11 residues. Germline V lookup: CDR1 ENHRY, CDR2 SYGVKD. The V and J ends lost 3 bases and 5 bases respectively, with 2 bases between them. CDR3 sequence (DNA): TGTGCCATCAGTGACAACAATGAGCAGTTCTTC. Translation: CAISDNNEQFF.

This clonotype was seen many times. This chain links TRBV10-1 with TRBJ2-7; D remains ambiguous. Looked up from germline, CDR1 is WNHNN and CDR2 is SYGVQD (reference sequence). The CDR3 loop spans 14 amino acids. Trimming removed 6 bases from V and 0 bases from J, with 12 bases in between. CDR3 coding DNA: TGCGCCAGCAGCGACGACCTTTCCTCCTACGAGCAGTACTTC. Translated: CASSDDLSSYEQYF.

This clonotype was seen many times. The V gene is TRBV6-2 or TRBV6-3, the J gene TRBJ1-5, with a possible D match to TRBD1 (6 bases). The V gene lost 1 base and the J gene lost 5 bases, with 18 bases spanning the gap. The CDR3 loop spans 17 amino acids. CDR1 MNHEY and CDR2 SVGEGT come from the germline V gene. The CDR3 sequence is CASSYFDTGRGDQPQHF. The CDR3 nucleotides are TGTGCCAGCAGTTACTTCGACACAGGGAGGGGGGATCAGCCCCAGCATTTT.

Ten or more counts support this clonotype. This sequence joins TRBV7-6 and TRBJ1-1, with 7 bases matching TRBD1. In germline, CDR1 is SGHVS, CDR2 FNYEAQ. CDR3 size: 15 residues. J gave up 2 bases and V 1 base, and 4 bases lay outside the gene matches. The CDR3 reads CASSLGPGGNTEAFF. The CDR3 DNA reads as TGTGCCAGCAGCTTAGGTCCAGGGGGAAACACTGAAGCTTTCTTT.

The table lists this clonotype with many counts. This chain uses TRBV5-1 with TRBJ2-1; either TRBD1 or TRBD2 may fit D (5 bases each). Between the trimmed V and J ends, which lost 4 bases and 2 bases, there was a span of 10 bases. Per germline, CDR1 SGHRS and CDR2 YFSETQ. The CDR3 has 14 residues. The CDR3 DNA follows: TGCGCCAGCAGCCGGGACGGTACCTACAATGAGCAGTTCTTC. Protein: CASSRDGTYNEQFF.

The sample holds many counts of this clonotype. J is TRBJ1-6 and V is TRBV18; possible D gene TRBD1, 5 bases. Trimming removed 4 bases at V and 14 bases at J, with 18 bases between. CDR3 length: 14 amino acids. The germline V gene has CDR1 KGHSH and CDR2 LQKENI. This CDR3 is CASSLSGERSTLHF. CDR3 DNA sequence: TGTGCCAGCTCACTATCGGGGGAAAGGAGTACCCTCCACTTT.

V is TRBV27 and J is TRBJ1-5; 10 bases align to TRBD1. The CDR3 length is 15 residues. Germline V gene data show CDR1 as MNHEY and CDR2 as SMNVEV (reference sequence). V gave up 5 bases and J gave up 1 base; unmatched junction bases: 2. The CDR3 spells CASSPDRGSNQPQHF. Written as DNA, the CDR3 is TGTGCCAGCAGTCCGGACAGGGGGAGCAATCAGCCCCAGCATTTT.

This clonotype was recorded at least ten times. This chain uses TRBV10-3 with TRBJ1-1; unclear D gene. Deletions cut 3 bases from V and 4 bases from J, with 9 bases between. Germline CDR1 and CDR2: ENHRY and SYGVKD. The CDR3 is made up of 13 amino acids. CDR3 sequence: CAISDRGGTEAFF. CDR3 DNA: TGTGCCATCAGTGACCGGGGAGGCACTGAAGCTTTCTTT.

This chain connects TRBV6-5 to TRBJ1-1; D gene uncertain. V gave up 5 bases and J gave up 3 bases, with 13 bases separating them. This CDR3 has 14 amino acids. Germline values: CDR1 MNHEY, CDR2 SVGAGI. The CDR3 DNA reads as TGTGCCAGCAGTAATCACAGAATTTACACTGAAGCTTTCTTT. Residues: CASSNHRIYTEAFF.

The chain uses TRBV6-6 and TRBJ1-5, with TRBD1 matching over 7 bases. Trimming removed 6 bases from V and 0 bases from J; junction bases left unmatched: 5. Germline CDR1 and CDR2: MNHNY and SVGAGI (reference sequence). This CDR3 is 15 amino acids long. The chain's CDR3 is CASRSQGNSNQPQHF. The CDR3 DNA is TGTGCCAGCAGATCACAGGGGAATAGCAATCAGCCCCAGCATTTT.

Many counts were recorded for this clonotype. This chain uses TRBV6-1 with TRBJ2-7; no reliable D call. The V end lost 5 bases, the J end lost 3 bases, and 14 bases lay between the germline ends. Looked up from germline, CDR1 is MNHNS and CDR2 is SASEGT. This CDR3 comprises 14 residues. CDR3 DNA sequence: TGTGCCAGCAGTCCCTCCCGGGTAAACTACGAGCAGTACTTC. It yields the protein CASSPSRVNYEQYF.

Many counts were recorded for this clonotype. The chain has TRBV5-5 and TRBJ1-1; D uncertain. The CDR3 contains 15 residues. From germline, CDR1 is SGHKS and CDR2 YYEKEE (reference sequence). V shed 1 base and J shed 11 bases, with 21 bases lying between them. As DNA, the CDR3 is TGTGCCAGCAGCTTGAAGGCCGACGATAGATTGGATGCTTTCTTT. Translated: CASSLKADDRLDAFF.

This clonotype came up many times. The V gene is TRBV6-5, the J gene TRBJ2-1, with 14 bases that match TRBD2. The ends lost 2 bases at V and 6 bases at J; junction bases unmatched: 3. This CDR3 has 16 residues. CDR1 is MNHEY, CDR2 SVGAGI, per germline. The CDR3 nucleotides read TGTGCCAGCAGTTACGGGACTAGCGGGAGTGTCAATGAGCAGTTCTTC. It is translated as CASSYGTSGSVNEQFF.

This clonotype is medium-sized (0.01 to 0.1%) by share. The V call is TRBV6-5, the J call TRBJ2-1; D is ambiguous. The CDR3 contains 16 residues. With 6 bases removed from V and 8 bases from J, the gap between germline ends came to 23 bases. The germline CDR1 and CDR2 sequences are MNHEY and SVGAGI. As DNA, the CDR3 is TGTGCCAGCAGCAACGGCGAGATAGCCCAACACTATGAGCAGTTCTTC. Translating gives CASSNGEIAQHYEQFF.

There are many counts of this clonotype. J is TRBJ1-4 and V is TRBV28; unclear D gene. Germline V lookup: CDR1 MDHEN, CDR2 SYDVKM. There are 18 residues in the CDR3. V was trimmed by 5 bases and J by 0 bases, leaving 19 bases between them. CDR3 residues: CASSEMGGFGATNEKLFF. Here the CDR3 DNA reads TGTGCCAGCAGTGAGATGGGAGGGTTCGGGGCAACTAATGAAAAACTGTTTTTT.

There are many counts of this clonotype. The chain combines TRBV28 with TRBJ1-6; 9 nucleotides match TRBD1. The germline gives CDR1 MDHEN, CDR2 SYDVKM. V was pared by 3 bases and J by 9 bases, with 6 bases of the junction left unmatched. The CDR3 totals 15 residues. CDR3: CASSLRGTGTSPLHF. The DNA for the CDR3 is TGTGCCAGCAGTTTGAGGGGGACAGGGACTTCACCCCTCCACTTT.